Each of the 8 T cell receptor beta chains below was sequenced from the same sample in a study of T cells in Graves' hyperthyroidism and ophthalmopathy. Authors of the study amplified TCR beta CDR3 regions from RNA transcripts. The primer set for the first-round RT-PCR of the TCR CDR3 was HTBI. TCRdb re-called the multiplex PCR reads with MiXCR, one entry per CDR3 protein. The top ten clones hold around 15% of a sample with under 400,000 distinct CDR3 sequences, 15% to 20% of them seen once. Sequenced input: blood. These receptors all stem from a woman aged 40-49 years with Graves' ophthalmopathy.

This clonotype was counted many times. The chain is built from TRBV12-3 or TRBV12-4 and TRBJ1-1, with 7 positions matching TRBD1. After removal of 6 bases from V and 1 base from J, the junction contained 2 bases not matched to a gene. CDR3 size: 13 residues. CDR3 DNA sequence: TGTGCCAGCAGGACAGGGTGGAACACTGAAGCTTTCTTT. Translated: CASRTGWNTEAFF.

At least ten counts were recorded for this clonotype. The gene calls are TRBV12-3 or TRBV12-4 and TRBJ1-1; TRBD1 aligns across 8 bases. The length of the CDR3 is 12 residues. V trimming: 3 bases; J trimming: 9 bases; junction bases outside the gene matches: 3. CDR3 sequence: CASSLTGVKAFF. CDR3 nucleotides: TGTGCCAGCAGTTTGACAGGGGTTAAAGCTTTCTTT.

This clonotype came up many times. The chain joins TRBV6-2 or TRBV6-3 to TRBJ2-2; D might be TRBD1 or TRBD2, each matching 5 bases. The CDR3 loop spans 14 amino acids. Germline CDR1 and CDR2: MNHEY and SVGEGT. Between the trimmed V and J ends, which lost 8 bases and 2 bases, there was a span of 12 bases. The CDR3 loop is CASYQRGNTGELFF. The CDR3 bases are TGTGCCAGCTACCAGAGGGGAAACACCGGGGAGCTGTTTTTT.

The chain couples TRBV12-3 or TRBV12-4 to TRBJ1-1; D gene unclear. This CDR3 is 14 amino acids long. Between the trimmed V and J ends, which lost 7 bases and 4 bases, there was a span of 16 bases. The CDR3 region has the DNA TGTGCCAGCACCCTTTTGTGGGAGGGCACTGAAGCTTTCTTT. It yields the protein CASTLLWEGTEAFF.

At least ten counts were recorded for this clonotype. The chain carries TRBV30 and TRBJ1-2; possibly TRBD1 for D (6 bases). The V gene's germline CDR1 is GTSNPN and CDR2 SVGIG (reference sequence). The CDR3 is made up of 15 amino acids. Trimming pared 7 bases from V and 2 bases from J, leaving 20 bases between. The CDR3 protein is CASRQELQLNYGYTF. The CDR3 DNA is TGTGCCTCTAGACAGGAGCTGCAACTCAACTATGGCTACACCTTC.

This clonotype came up many times. The chain is built from TRBV6-2 or TRBV6-3 and TRBJ2-4; D ambiguous. Trimming stripped 0 bases from V and 7 bases from J, with 13 bases between. The CDR3 is 15 residues long. The germline V gene has CDR1 MNHEY and CDR2 SVGEGT. CDR3 bases: TGTGCCAGCAGTTACTCAAAGGGTTCTTTCAACATTCAGTACTTC. Protein sequence: CASSYSKGSFNIQYF.

This clonotype has a count of ten or more. V is TRBV5-1 and J is TRBJ2-5, with TRBD1 as a possible D gene (5 bases). In germline, CDR1 is SGHRS, CDR2 YFSETQ. Trimming shortened V by 0 bases and J by 2 bases, and 11 bases separated the two germline ends. This CDR3 contains 15 residues. CDR3 sequence: CASSLEGLGQETQYF. CDR3 in DNA: TGCGCCAGCAGCTTGGAGGGGTTGGGACAAGAGACCCAGTACTTC. The full variable domain, with the rest looked up from reference TRBV5-1 and TRBJ2-5, is KAGVTQTPRYLIKTRGQQVTLSCSPISGHRSVSWYQQTPGQGLQFLFEYFSETQRNKGNFPGRFSGRQFSNSRSEMNVSTLELGDSALYLCASSLEGLGQETQYFGPGTRLLVL.

In its sample, this clonotype was seen many times. J is TRBJ1-3 and V is TRBV12-3 or TRBV12-4, with D unclear. The CDR3 totals 10 residues. V dropped 2 bases and J dropped 7 bases, with 0 bases sitting between them. DNA of the CDR3: TGTGCCAGCAGTTTAAACACCATATATTTT. Translated, it gives CASSLNTIYF.